A selection of T cell receptor beta chains follows, all from one sample in a study of T cells in Graves' hyperthyroidism and ophthalmopathy. Via MiXCR, TCRdb re-called the multiplex PCR reads, giving one row per CDR3 protein. The data contain fewer than 900,000 distinct CDR3 sequences, 18% of them singletons. Sequencing input: blood. These receptors came from a woman aged 45-65 years with Graves' hyperthyroidism that later progressed to Graves' ophthalmopathy. Each CDR3 is given with its conserved first and last residue. D genes are given only for firm matches. Clone size is not always given. Where it is, it says once, few, many or a class for expanded clones.

abundance	d_gene	j_gene	v_gene	CDR3aa	CDR3nt
.	.	TRBJ2-5	TRBV10-1	CASSSQLRETQYF	TGCGCCAGCAGTAGTCAGCTGCGGGAGACCCAGTACTTC
many	TRBD2	TRBJ2-5	TRBV30	CARTSGAQETQYF	TGTGCCCGAACTAGCGGGGCGCAAGAGACCCAGTACTTC
.	.	TRBJ1-1	TRBV12-3/TRBV12-4	CASSLEEGGTEAFF	TGTGCCAGCAGTTTAGAAGAGGGAGGGACTGAAGCTTTCTTT
few	.	TRBJ1-1	TRBV30	CACNRLNTEAFF	TGTGCCTGCAACCGTCTTAACACTGAAGCTTTCTTT
many	.	TRBJ2-5	TRBV3-1	CASSRGARQDLETQYF	TGTGCCAGCAGCCGTGGAGCCAGGCAAGATTTGGAGACCCAGTACTTC
many	.	TRBJ1-1	TRBV5-5	CASSLSSGLAEAFF	TGTGCCAGCAGCTTGAGCTCAGGGCTCGCTGAAGCTTTCTTT
.	.	TRBJ1-1	TRBV6-1	CASRPPARITEAFF	TGTGCCAGCAGACCACCCGCAAGGATCACTGAAGCTTTCTTT
.	TRBD2	TRBJ2-7	TRBV13	CASSSLLAGVSYEQYF	TGTGCCAGCAGCTCCCTTTTGGCGGGGGTTTCCTACGAGCAGTACTTC
few	.	TRBJ2-7	TRBV27	CASSHGRPYEQYF	TGTGCCAGCAGCCATGGACGGCCCTACGAGCAGTACTTC
many	TRBD2	TRBJ2-1	TRBV27	CASSYDSGGTYNEQFF	TGTGCCAGCAGCTACGATAGCGGGGGGACCTACAATGAGCAGTTCTTC
many	.	TRBJ2-3	TRBV5-6	CASSLIQADTQYF	TGTGCCAGCAGCTTGATCCAGGCAGATACGCAGTATTTT
.	TRBD1	TRBJ1-2	TRBV27	CASSSLTGNIDGYTF	TGTGCCAGCAGTTCCTTGACAGGGAATATAGATGGCTACACCTTC
many	TRBD2	TRBJ2-1	TRBV12-3/TRBV12-4	CASRVRLAGDNEQFF	TGTGCCAGCAGGGTGAGGCTAGCGGGGGACAATGAGCAGTTCTTC
.	TRBD1	TRBJ2-4	TRBV19	CASSQGTGRIQYF	TGTGCCAGTAGCCAAGGGACAGGGAGGATTCAGTACTTC
.	TRBD1	TRBJ2-2	TRBV11-3	CASSPRDRGKNTGELFF	TGTGCCAGCAGCCCCCGGGACAGGGGGAAAAACACCGGGGAGCTGTTTTTT
few	.	TRBJ1-4	TRBV25-1	CASSDAVAGTTFEKLFF	TGTGCCAGCAGTGACGCCGTCGCAGGGACAACTTTTGAAAAACTGTTTTTT
many	TRBD2	TRBJ2-1	TRBV5-1	CASMDGGLDEQFF	TGCGCCAGCATGGACGGGGGGTTGGATGAGCAGTTCTTC
.	TRBD1	TRBJ1-5	TRBV15	CATSRGGGTGVIQPQHF	TGTGCCACCAGCAGAGGGGGAGGGACAGGGGTTATTCAGCCCCAGCATTTT
few	TRBD2	TRBJ2-3	TRBV9	CASSDTAGGLGDTQYF	TGTGCCAGCAGTGATACAGCGGGGGGGCTTGGAGATACGCAGTATTTT
many	.	TRBJ2-3	TRBV5-1	CASSLEAPRQVTDTQYF	TGCGCCAGCAGCTTGGAGGCGCCCCGGCAAGTCACAGATACGCAGTATTTT
.	TRBD1	TRBJ2-7	TRBV5-1	CASSLELGTGFVHEQYF	TGCGCCAGCAGCTTGGAATTGGGGACAGGGTTTGTCCACGAGCAGTACTTC
.	.	TRBJ2-7	TRBV28	CASSLLAASYEQYF	TGTGCCAGCAGTTTATTGGCAGCTTCCTACGAGCAGTACTTC
many	.	TRBJ1-1	TRBV7-8	CASSPQALGTEAFF	TGTGCCAGCAGCCCACAAGCCCTGGGGACTGAAGCTTTCTTT
once	.	TRBJ2-2	TRBV6-1	CASGRGNTGELSF	TGTGCCAGTGGACGGGGGAACACCGGGGAGCTGTCTTTT
.	.	TRBJ2-6	TRBV3-1	CASSQVGVRGANVLTF	TGTGCCAGCAGCCAAGTGGGGGTCAGAGGGGCCAACGTCCTGACTTTC
few	TRBD1	TRBJ1-5	TRBV6-2/TRBV6-3	CASSYFGQGYNQPQHF	TGTGCCAGCAGTTACTTTGGACAGGGGTACAATCAGCCCCAGCATTTT
.	TRBD1	TRBJ2-1	TRBV6-5	CASSYGQGLDEQFF	TGTGCCAGCAGTTACGGACAGGGGCTTGATGAGCAGTTCTTC
.	.	TRBJ2-5	TRBV6-1	CASNPTRGQETQYF	TGTGCCAGCAATCCCACACGGGGGCAAGAGACCCAGTACTTC
.	.	TRBJ1-1	TRBV7-6	CASSLGRDNTEAFF	TGTGCCAGCAGCTTAGGTAGGGATAACACTGAAGCTTTCTTT
.	.	TRBJ2-2	TRBV7-9	CASIPSGHGNTGELFF	TGTGCCAGCATACCCTCCGGGCACGGGAACACCGGGGAGCTGTTTTTT
few	.	TRBJ2-7	TRBV19	CASSIDWTAYEQYF	TGTGCCAGTAGTATAGATTGGACAGCGTACGAGCAGTACTTC
many	TRBD2	TRBJ2-1	TRBV7-8	CASSSIVVGGLGQGNEQFF	TGTGCCAGCAGCTCCATCGTGGTAGGCGGACTAGGCCAGGGCAATGAGCAGTTCTTC
.	TRBD1	TRBJ1-1	TRBV13	CASSPTVTGRNTEAFF	TGTGCCAGCAGCCCTACGGTGACAGGGCGGAACACTGAAGCTTTCTTT
few	TRBD2	TRBJ2-7	TRBV12-3/TRBV12-4	CASSFGLAGDPTYEQYF	TGTGCCAGCAGTTTTGGACTAGCGGGGGACCCTACCTACGAGCAGTACTTC
.	.	TRBJ2-2	TRBV4-2	CASSQITSNTGELFF	TGTGCCAGCAGCCAGATCACTAGCAACACCGGGGAGCTGTTTTTT
few	TRBD1	TRBJ1-5	TRBV19	CASSPQGVSNQPQHF	TGTGCCAGTAGTCCCCAGGGGGTTAGCAATCAGCCCCAGCATTTT
few	TRBD1	TRBJ1-1	TRBV5-4	CASRRDRGLHTEAFF	TGTGCCAGCAGGCGGGACAGGGGGTTGCACACTGAAGCTTTCTTT
many	.	TRBJ1-1	TRBV11-2	CASSHQRAGTEAFF	TGTGCCAGCAGCCATCAGAGGGCCGGCACTGAAGCTTTCTTT
many	.	TRBJ1-1	TRBV5-1	CASSWANVGENTEAFF	TGCGCCAGCAGCTGGGCCAACGTGGGGGAGAACACTGAAGCTTTCTTT
.	.	TRBJ1-6	TRBV19	CASSIGGVPSYNSPLHF	TGTGCCAGTAGTATAGGGGGCGTGCCCTCCTATAATTCACCCCTCCACTTT
.	.	TRBJ2-2	TRBV7-9	CASSWGLEDTGELFF	TGTGCCAGCAGCTGGGGCCTCGAGGACACCGGGGAGCTGTTTTTT
.	.	TRBJ1-2	TRBV19	CASSNRYGYTF	TGTGCCAGTAGTAATCGCTATGGCTACACCTTC
few	TRBD2	TRBJ2-7	TRBV7-2	CASSLAGGISYEQYF	TGTGCCAGCAGCTTAGCGGGGGGGATTTCCTACGAGCAGTACTTC
many	.	TRBJ2-3	TRBV5-1	CASSIAGTTANTQYF	TGCGCCAGCAGCATCGCGGGGACCACCGCGAATACGCAGTATTTT
many	.	TRBJ2-3	TRBV5-1	CASSLLGFETDTQYF	TGCGCCAGCAGTTTATTAGGGTTCGAGACAGATACGCAGTATTTT
.	TRBD2	TRBJ2-1	TRBV20-1	CSARDWLAAYNEQFF	TGCAGTGCTAGAGATTGGCTAGCGGCGTACAATGAGCAGTTCTTC
.	.	TRBJ2-1	TRBV2	CASSAREHNEQFF	TGTGCCAGCAGTGCCAGGGAACACAATGAGCAGTTCTTC
many	.	TRBJ2-5	TRBV6-1	CASNRGGGKQETQYF	TGTGCCAGCAATAGAGGTGGGGGGAAGCAAGAGACCCAGTACTTC
few	TRBD1	TRBJ1-5	TRBV19	CASSIPGQGHRGAQHF	TGTGCCAGTAGTATCCCGGGACAGGGCCACCGGGGAGCCCAGCATTTT
.	TRBD2	TRBJ2-5	TRBV5-4	CASSAGTSGGDPQETQYF	TGTGCCAGCAGCGCCGGGACTAGCGGGGGGGATCCGCAAGAGACCCAGTACTTC